The T cell receptor (beta chain) under discussion was sequenced for a study of Graves' ophthalmopathy and Graves' hyperthyroidism. Study context: No ophthalmopathy within 18 months of follow-up signified stable hyperthyroidism. Findings of the study overall: Most expanded thyroid clonotypes above 0.001 frequency also appeared in blood. The 13-signature model separated ophthalmopathy from stable hyperthyroidism at around 90% sensitivity and roughly 83% specificity.

TCR beta CDR3 regions were amplified from RNA transcripts. HTBI-primed first-round RT-PCR preceded second-round multiplex PCR. TCRdb reanalysed the multiplex PCR reads using MiXCR and keeps one entry per CDR3 protein. The data hold 450,000 to 600,000 distinct CDR3 sequences, with about two fifths observed a single time. Trimming removed 4 bases at V and 5 bases at J, with 11 bases between. Germline lookup yields CDR1 SGHAT and CDR2 FQDESV (reference sequence). The CDR3 sequence is 13 residues long. As for this clonotype: The target antigen is unknown.

The sample was peripheral blood or thyroid tissue (not recorded which). This rearrangement joins TRBV11-1 to TRBJ1-1; TRBD1 might be the D (5 bases). The receptor's source is an adult man with Graves' hyperthyroidism. CDR3 residues: CASSSEWGTEAFF. CDR3 in DNA: TGTGCCAGCAGCTCCGAATGGGGGACTGAAGCTTTCTTT. The whole variable domain, remainder taken from reference TRBV11-1 and TRBJ1-1, is EAEVAQSPRYKITEKSQAVAFWCDPISGHATLYWYRQILGQGPELLVQFQDESVVDDSQLPKDRFSAERLKGVDSTLKIQPAELGDSAMYLCASSSEWGTEAFFGQGTRLTVV.